The entry that follows covers one T cell receptor beta chain sequence. Its antigen is unknown. Assay: immunoSEQ multiplex PCR; the TCRdb copy retains only in-frame clones and omits some. The sample has about 6,000 clones, 45% to 55% seen once; the top ten hold approximately 16%. This sample stems from a study of PD-1 blockade in classical Hodgkin lymphoma. Germline-derived CDR1 and CDR2 are LNHDA and SQIVND (reference sequence). The V and J ends lost 7 bases and 0 bases, in that order; junction bases with no gene match: 4. The CDR3 is 15 amino acids. General study points: Initiation of nivolumab under 1 year after ASCT led to exclusion of patients. The repertoire differences lack a defined cause, possibly disease activity or prior therapy.

Every patient was affected by relapse after autologous stem cell transplantation, while exposure to brentuximab vedotin was not uniform. Through magnetic negative selection, CD8+ T cells were separated from PBMCs that had been thawed. This receptor was obtained from a human donor with classical Hodgkin lymphoma. The rearrangement links TRBV19 to TRBJ2-1, with 9 bases aligning to TRBD2. The sequencing used CD8+ T cells from blood, collected at baseline. The CDR3 loop reads CASTLSGSSYNEQFF. In DNA, the CDR3 is TGTGCCAGTACTCTTAGCGGGAGCTCCTACAATGAGCAGTTCTTC.